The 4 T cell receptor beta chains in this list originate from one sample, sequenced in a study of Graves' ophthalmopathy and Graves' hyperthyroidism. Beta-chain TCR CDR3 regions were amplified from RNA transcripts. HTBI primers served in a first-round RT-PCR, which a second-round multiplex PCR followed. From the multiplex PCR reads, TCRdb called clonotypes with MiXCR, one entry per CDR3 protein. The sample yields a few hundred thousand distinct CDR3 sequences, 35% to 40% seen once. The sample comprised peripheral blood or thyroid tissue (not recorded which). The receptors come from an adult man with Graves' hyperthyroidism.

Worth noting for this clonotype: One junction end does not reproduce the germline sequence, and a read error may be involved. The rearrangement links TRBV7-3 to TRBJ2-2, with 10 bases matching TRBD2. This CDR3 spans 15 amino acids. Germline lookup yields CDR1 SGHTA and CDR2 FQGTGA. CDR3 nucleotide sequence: TGTGCCAGCAGCCCCGGACTAGCGGTATACAATGAGCAGTTTTTT. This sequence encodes CASSPGLAVYNEQFF.

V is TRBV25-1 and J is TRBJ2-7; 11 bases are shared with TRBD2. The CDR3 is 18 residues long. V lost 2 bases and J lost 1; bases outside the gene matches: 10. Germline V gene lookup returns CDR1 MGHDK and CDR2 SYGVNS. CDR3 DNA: TGTGCCAGCAGTGAAGAAAAGGGACTAGCGGTCGTATCCTACGAGCAGTACTTC. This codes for CASSEEKGLAVVSYEQYF.

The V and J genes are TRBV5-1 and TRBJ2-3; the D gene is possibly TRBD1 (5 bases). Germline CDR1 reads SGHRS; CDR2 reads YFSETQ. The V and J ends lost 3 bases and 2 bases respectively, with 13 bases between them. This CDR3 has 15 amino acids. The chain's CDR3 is CASSSDSFSTDTQYF. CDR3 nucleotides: TGCGCCAGCAGCTCCGACAGCTTTTCCACAGATACGCAGTATTTT.

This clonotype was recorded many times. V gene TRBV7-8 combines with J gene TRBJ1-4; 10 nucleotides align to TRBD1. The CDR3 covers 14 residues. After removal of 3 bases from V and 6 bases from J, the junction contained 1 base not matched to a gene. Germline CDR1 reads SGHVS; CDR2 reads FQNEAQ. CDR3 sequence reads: CASSFGQGDEKLFF. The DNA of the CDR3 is TGTGCCAGCAGCTTTGGACAGGGGGATGAAAAACTGTTTTTT.